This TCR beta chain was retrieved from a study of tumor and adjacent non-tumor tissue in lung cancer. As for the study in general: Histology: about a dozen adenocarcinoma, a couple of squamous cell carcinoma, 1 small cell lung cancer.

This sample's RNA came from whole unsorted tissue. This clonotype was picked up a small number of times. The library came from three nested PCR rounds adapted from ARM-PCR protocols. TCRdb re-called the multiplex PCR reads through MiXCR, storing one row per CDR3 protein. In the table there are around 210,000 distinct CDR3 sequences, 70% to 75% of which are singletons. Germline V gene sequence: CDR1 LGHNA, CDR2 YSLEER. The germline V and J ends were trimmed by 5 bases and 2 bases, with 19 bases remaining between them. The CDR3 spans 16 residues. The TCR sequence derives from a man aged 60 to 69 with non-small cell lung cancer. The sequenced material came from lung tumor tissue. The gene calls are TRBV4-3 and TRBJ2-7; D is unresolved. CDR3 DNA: TGCGCCAGCAGCAGACGGACGAACCCTGGGGCCTACGAGCAGTACTTC. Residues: CASSRRTNPGAYEQYF.